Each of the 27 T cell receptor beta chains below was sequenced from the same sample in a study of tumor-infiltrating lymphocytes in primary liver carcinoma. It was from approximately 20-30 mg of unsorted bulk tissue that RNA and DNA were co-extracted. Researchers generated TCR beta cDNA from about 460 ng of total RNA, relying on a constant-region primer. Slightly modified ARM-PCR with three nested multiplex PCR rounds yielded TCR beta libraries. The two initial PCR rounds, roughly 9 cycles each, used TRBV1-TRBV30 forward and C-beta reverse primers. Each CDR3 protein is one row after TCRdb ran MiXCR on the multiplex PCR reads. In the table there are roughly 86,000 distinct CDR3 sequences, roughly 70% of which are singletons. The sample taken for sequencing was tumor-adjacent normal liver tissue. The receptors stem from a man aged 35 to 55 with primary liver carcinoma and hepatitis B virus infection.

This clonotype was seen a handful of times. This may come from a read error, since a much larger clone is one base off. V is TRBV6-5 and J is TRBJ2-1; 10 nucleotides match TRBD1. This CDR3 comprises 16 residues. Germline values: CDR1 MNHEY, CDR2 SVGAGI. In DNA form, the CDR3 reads TGTGCCGGCAGTTACTCCCGGGACAGGGGCTACAATGAGCAGTTCTTC. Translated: CAGSYSRDRGYNEQFF.

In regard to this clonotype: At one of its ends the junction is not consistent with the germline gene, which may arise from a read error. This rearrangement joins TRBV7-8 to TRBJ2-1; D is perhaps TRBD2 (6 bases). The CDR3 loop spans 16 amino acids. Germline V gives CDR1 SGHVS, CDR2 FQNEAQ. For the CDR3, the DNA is TGTGCAAGCAGGTTAGGGACTCTGAGCTCCTACAATGAGCAGTTCTTC. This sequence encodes CASRLGTLSSYNEQFF.

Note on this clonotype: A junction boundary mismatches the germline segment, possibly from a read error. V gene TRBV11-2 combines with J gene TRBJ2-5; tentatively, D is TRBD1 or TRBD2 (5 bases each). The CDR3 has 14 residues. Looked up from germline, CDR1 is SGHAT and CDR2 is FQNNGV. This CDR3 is CVSSFTGTQETQYF. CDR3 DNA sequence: TGTGTCAGCAGTTTCACCGGGACCCAGGAGACCCAGTACTTC.

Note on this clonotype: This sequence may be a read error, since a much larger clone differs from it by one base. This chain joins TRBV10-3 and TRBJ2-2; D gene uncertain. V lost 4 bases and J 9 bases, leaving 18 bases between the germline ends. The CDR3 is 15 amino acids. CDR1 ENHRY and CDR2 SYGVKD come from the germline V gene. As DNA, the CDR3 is TGTGCCATCAGTGCGGTGGCGCAGGAGAACCGGGAGCTGTTTTTT. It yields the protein CAISAVAQENRELFF.

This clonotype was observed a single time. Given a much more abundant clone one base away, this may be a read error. This CDR3 is CASIRQGSVQTQHF. In DNA, the CDR3 is TGTGCCAGCATCCGACAGGGGTCGGTTCAGACCCAGCATTTT. This chain connects TRBV12-3 or TRBV12-4 to TRBJ1-5, with TRBD1 matching 8 bases. This CDR3 is 14 amino acids long.

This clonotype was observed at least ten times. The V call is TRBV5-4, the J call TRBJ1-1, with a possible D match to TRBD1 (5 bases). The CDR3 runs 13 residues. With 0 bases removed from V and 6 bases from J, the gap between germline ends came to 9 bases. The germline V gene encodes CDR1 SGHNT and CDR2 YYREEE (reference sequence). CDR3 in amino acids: CASSLGRGAEAFF. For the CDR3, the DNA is TGTGCCAGCAGCTTGGGGCGGGGCGCTGAAGCTTTCTTT. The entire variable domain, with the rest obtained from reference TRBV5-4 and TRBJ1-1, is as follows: ETGVTQSPTHLIKTRGQQVTLRCSSQSGHNTVSWYQQALGQGPQFIFQYYREEENGRGNFPPRFSGLQFPNYSSELNVNALELDDSALYLCASSLGRGAEAFFGQGTRLTVV.

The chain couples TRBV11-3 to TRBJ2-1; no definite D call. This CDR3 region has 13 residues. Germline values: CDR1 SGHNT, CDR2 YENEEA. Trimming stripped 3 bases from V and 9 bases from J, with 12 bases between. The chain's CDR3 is CASSFAPSLEQFF. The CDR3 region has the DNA TGTGCCAGCAGCTTCGCGCCTTCGCTTGAGCAGTTCTTC.

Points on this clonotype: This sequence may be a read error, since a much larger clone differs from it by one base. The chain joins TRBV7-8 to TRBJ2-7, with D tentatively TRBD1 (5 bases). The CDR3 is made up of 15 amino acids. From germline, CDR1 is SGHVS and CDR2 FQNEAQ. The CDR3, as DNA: TGTGCCAGCAGCTTATACCAGGGTTTCTCCTACGTGCAGTACTTC. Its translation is CASSLYQGFSYVQYF. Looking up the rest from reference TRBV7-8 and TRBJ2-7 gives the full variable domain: GAGVSQSPRYKVAKRGQDVALRCDPISGHVSLFWYQQALGQGPEFLTYFQNEAQLDKSGLPSDRFFAERPEGSVSTLKIQRTQQEDSAVYLCASSLYQGFSYVQYFGPGTRLTVT.

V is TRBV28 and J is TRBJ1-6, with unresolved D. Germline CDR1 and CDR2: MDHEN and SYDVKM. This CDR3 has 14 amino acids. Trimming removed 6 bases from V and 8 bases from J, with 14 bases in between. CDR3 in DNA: TGTGCCAGCAGCATTCATCCTCGGGATTCACCCCTCCACTTT. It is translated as CASSIHPRDSPLHF.

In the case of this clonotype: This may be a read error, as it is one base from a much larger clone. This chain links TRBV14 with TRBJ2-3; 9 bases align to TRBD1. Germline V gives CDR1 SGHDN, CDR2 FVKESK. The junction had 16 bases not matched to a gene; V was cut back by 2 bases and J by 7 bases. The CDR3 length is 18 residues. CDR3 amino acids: CASSQPPPEQGAGYTQYF. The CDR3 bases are TGTGCCAGCAGCCAACCCCCACCAGAACAGGGGGCGGGGTATACGCAGTATTTT.

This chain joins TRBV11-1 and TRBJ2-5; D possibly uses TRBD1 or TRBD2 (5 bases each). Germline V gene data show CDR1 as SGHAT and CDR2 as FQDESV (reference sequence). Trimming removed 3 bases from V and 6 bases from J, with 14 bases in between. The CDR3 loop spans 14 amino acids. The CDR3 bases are TGTGCCAGCAGCTTCCGAGACGGGGCGCAGACCCAGTACTTC. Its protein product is CASSFRDGAQTQYF.

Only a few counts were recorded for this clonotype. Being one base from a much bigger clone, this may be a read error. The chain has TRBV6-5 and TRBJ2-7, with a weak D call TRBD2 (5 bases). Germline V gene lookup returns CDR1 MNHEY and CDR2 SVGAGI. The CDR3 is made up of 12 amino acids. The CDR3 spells CVSTAVTYEQYF. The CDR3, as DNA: TGTGTCAGCACAGCGGTTACCTACGAGCAGTACTTC.

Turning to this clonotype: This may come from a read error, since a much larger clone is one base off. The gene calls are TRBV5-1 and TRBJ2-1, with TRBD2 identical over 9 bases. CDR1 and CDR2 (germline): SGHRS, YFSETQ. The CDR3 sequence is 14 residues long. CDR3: CASSLELAGNEHFF. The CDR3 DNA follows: TGCGCCAGCAGCTTGGAACTAGCGGGCAATGAGCACTTCTTC.

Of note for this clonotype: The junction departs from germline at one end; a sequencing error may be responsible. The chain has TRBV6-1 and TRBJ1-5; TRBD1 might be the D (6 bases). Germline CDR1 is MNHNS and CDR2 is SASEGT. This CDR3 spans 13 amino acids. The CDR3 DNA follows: TGTGCCAGCCTTGACAGGAACCAAGGGCCCCAATATTTT. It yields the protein CASLDRNQGPQYF.

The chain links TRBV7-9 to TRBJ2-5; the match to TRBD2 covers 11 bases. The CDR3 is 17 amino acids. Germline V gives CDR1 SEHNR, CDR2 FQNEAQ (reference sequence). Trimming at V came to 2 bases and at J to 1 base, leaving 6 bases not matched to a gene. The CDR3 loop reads CASSLRLAGGIQETQYF. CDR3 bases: TGTGCCAGCAGCTTAAGGCTAGCGGGAGGAATCCAAGAGACCCAGTACTTC.

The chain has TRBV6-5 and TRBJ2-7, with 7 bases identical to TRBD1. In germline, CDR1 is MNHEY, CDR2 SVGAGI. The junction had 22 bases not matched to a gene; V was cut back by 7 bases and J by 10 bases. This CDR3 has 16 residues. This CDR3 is CASIQAQGTGIGEQYF. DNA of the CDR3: TGTGCCAGCATCCAGGCACAGGGGACCGGTATTGGCGAACAGTACTTC.

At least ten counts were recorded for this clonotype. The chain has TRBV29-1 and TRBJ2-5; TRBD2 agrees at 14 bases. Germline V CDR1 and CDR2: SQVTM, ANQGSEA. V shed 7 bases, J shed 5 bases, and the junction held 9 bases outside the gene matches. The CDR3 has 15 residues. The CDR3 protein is CSAGLAGGRGETQYF. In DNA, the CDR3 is TGCAGCGCAGGACTAGCGGGAGGACGGGGTGAGACCCAGTACTTC.

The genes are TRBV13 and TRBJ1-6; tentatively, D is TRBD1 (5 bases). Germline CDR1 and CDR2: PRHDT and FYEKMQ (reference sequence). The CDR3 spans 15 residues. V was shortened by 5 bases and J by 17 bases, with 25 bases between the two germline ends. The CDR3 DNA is TGTGCCAGCAGCCCCCAGGGTGCCTATAATTCATCCTTCCACTTT. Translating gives CASSPQGAYNSSFHF. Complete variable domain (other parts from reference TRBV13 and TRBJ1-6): AAGVIQSPRHLIKEKRETATLKCYPIPRHDTVYWYQQGPGQDPQFLISFYEKMQSDKGSIPDRFSAQQFSDYHSELNMSSLELGDSALYFCASSPQGAYNSSFHFGNGTRLTVT.

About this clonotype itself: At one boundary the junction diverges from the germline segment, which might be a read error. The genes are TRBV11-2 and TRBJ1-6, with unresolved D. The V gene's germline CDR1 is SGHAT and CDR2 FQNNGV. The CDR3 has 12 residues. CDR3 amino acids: CASSLSGTPLHF. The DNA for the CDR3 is TGTGCCAGCAGCCTGAGCGGAACACCGCTCCACTTT.

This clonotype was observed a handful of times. The CDR3 DNA sequence: TGCAGTGCTAGAGCCGGGACTAGCGGTCGGGGGGTCCACGAGCAGTACTTC. It yields the protein CSARAGTSGRGVHEQYF. V is TRBV20-1 and J is TRBJ2-7; 11 bases fit TRBD2. V shed 1 base, J shed 5 bases, and the junction held 13 bases outside the gene matches. The CDR3 sequence is 17 residues long. Germline assignment: CDR1 DFQATT and CDR2 SNEGSKA (reference sequence).

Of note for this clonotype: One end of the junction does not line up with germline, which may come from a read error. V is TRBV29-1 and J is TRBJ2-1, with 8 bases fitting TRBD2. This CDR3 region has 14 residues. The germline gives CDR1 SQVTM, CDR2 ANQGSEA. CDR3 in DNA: TGCGGCGTTGTAGACAGCGGGAGAGGTGATGAGCAGTTCTTC. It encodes CGVVDSGRGDEQFF.

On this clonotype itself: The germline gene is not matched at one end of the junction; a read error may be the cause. CDR3 protein: CASNLESNELYF. CDR3 DNA: TGTGCCAGCAACTTAGAGTCGAACGAGCTGTACTTC. The chain couples TRBV11-2 to TRBJ2-7; D uncertain. CDR1 and CDR2 from the germline V gene are SGHAT and FQNNGV. CDR3 length: 12 residues.

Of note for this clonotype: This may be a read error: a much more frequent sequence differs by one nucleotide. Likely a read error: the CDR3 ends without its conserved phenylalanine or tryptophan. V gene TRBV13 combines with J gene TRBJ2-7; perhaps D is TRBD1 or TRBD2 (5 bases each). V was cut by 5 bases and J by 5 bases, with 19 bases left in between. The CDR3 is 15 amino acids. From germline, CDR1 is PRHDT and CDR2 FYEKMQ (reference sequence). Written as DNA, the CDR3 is TGTGCCAGCAGCATCCTCGGGGCAAATTTCCACGAGCAGTACTCC. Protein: CASSILGANFHEQYS.

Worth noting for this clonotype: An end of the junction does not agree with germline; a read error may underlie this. Here the CDR3 reads CASNLSPATYEKLFF. CDR3 sequence (DNA): TGTGCCAGCAATTTATCCCCCGCAACTTATGAAAAACTGTTTTTT. The V and J genes are TRBV11-2 and TRBJ1-4, with no clear D. Germline assignment: CDR1 SGHAT and CDR2 FQNNGV. The CDR3 has 15 residues.

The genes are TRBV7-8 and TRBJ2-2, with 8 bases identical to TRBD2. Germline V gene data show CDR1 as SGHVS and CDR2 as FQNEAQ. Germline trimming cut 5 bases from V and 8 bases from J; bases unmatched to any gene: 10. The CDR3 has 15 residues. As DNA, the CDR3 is TGTGCCAGCAGCAACGGACTAGCAGGTACTGGGGAGCTGTTTTTT. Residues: CASSNGLAGTGELFF.

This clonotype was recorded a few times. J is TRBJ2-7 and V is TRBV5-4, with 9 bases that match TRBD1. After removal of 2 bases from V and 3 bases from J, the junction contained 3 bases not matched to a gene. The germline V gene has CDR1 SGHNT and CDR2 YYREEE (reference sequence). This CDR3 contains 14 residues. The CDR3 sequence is CASSLGTGYYEQYF. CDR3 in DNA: TGTGCCAGCAGCTTAGGGACAGGGTACTACGAGCAGTACTTC.

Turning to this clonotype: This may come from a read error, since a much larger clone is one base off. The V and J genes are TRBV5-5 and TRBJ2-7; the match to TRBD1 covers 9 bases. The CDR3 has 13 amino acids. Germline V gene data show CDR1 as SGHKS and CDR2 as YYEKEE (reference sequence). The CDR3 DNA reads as TGTGCCAGGAGCTTGACAGGGGGCTACGAGCAGTACTTC. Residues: CARSLTGGYEQYF.